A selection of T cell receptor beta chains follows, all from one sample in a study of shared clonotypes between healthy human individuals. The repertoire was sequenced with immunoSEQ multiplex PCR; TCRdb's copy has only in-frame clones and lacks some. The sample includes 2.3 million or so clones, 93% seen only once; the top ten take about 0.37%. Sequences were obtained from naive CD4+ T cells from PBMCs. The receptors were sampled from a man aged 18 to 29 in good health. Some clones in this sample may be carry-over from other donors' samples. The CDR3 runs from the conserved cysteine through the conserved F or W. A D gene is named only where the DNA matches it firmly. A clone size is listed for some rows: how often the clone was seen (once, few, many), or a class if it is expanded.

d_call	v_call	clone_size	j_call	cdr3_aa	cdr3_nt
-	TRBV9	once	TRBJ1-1	CASSVGGFWGGSTEAFF	TGTGCCAGCAGCGTAGGTGGATTTTGGGGTGGTAGTACTGAAGCTTTCTTT
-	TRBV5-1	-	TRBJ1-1	CASSLGGSLGAFF	TGCGCCAGCAGCTTGGGGGGTAGCCTAGGGGCTTTCTTT
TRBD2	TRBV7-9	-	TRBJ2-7	CASSQGTSGRWGHYEQYF	TGTGCCAGCAGCCAGGGGACTAGCGGGAGGTGGGGTCACTACGAGCAGTACTTC
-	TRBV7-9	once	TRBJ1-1	CASSIGRANTEAFF	TGTGCCAGCAGCATCGGACGGGCGAACACTGAAGCTTTCTTT
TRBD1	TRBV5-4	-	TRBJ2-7	CASSTDPGQGYEQYF	TGTGCCAGCAGCACCGATCCGGGACAGGGGTACGAGCAGTACTTC
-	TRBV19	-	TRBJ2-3	CASSLNGGADTQYF	TGTGCCAGTAGCCTAAACGGAGGGGCAGATACGCAGTATTTT
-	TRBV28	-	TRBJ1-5	CASSFYRNQPQHF	TGTGCCAGCAGTTTCTATCGAAATCAGCCCCAGCATTTT
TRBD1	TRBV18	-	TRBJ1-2	CASSPLTGSYGYTF	TGTGCCAGCTCACCCCTGACAGGGTCCTATGGCTACACCTTC
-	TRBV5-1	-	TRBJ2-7	CASSPPLDYEQYF	TGCGCCAGCAGCCCCCCCTTAGACTACGAGCAGTACTTC
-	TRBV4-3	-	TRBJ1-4	CASSQDVGTNEKLFF	TGCGCCAGCAGCCAAGATGTGGGGACTAATGAAAAACTGTTTTTT
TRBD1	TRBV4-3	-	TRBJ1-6	CASSPSGTGGARSPLHF	TGCGCCAGCAGCCCTTCCGGGACAGGGGGCGCGAGATCACCCCTCCACTTT
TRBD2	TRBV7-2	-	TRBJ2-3	CASSLWGLAGGPTDTQYF	TGTGCCAGCAGCTTATGGGGACTAGCGGGCGGCCCCACAGATACGCAGTATTTT
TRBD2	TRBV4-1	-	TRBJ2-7	CASSQPLAGAYEQYF	TGCGCCAGCAGCCAACCTCTAGCGGGAGCTTATGAGCAGTACTTC
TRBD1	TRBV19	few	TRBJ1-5	CASSRTGVQPQHF	TGTGCCAGTAGTCGGACAGGGGTACAGCCCCAGCATTTT
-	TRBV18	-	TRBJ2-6	CASSLTQGYNVLTF	TGTGCCAGCTCACTGACACAGGGTTACAACGTCCTGACTTTC
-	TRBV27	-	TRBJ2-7	CASQGGYEQYF	TGTGCCAGCCAGGGGGGCTACGAGCAGTACTTC
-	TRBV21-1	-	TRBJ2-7	CASSARDRGTLDVCEQYF	TGTGCCAGCAGCGCACGGGACAGGGGGACTCTAGACGTTTGCGAGCAGTACTTC
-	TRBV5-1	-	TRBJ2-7	CASSLGTQGPSSYEQYF	TGCGCCAGCAGCTTGGGGACCCAGGGCCCGAGCTCCTACGAGCAGTACTTC
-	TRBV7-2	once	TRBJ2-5	CASSLELVARWAQETQYF	TGTGCCAGCAGCTTAGAGTTAGTGGCAAGGTGGGCCCAAGAGACCCAGTACTTC
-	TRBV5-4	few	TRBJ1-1	CASSLERNTEAFF	TGTGCCAGCAGCTTGGAACGGAACACTGAAGCTTTCTTT
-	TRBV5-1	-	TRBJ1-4	CASSLRTGATNEKLFF	TGCGCCAGCAGCCTCCGGACCGGGGCAACTAATGAAAAACTGTTTTTT
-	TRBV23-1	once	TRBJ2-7	CASSHRPFKHFNEQYF	TGCGCCAGCAGTCACCGCCCTTTTAAACACTTTAACGAGCAGTACTTC
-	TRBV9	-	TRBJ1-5	CASSPEGGGHPYQPQHF	TGTGCCAGCAGCCCAGAGGGGGGGGGCCACCCCTATCAGCCCCAGCATTTT
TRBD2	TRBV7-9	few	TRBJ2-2	CASSLVSGLALTGELFF	TGTGCCAGCAGCTTAGTATCGGGACTAGCGCTCACCGGGGAGCTGTTTTTT
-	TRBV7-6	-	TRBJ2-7	CASSPQQGTHEQYF	TGTGCCAGCAGCCCTCAACAGGGTACCCACGAGCAGTACTTC
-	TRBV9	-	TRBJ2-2	CASSVLGESTGELFF	TGTGCCAGCAGCGTCCTTGGGGAAAGCACCGGGGAGCTGTTTTTT
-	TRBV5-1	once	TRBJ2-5	CASGAGDQETQYF	TGCGCCAGCGGCGCGGGTGATCAAGAGACCCAGTACTTC